This T cell receptor (beta chain) stems from a study of T cell responses to AZD1222 COVID-19 vaccine. Study-level results: Repertoires were sampled only after the peak T cell response.

Only in-frame clones appear in the TCRdb table, and some are missing; sequencing was by immunoSEQ multiplex PCR. This sample has some 140,000 clones, with under 95% found just once. The CDR3 runs 13 residues. Per germline, CDR1 SEHNR and CDR2 FQNEAQ (reference sequence). V gave up 6 bases and J gave up 9 bases, with 15 bases separating them. About this clone: Its antigen remains unidentified.

The TCR originated in an adult in good health. The starting material was peripheral blood, obtained on day 0 of AZD1222 vaccination. The chain joins TRBV7-9 to TRBJ2-1, with unresolved D. CDR3 residues: CASRFNPRPEQFF. The CDR3 region has the DNA TGTGCCAGCAGATTCAACCCCCGACCTGAGCAGTTCTTC.